The source of this TCR beta chain is a study of cytomegalovirus exposure and HLA in healthy donors. At the level of the study: Unique TCRs numbering 75 million to 95 million, obtained from HLA-typed donors, made up an early data release. Genotyping of 400 or so donors showed that around 81% belonged to the Caucasian-associated ancestry cluster. Whole-study results and caveats: TCR beta sequences reportedly predicted most subjects' HLA-A and HLA-B alleles accurately. Later analysis showed TCR association rates varying by HLA locus, highest for DRB1 and lowest for HLA-C.

CDR1 is MDHEN, CDR2 SYDVKM, per germline. The CDR3 is 13 residues long. Deletions cut 11 bases from V and 7 bases from J, with 20 bases between. A note on this clone: Its cognate antigen is unknown.

The PCR made use of 60 Vbeta and 13 Jbeta primers. The assay was immunoSEQ multiplex PCR, and TCRdb's table has in-frame clones only and misses some. Among about 100,000 clones, about 80% were seen once, and the ten largest hold about 6.6%. The TCR comes from a man in his forties or fifties in good health and CMV-seropositive. The sample consisted of PBMCs. V is TRBV28 and J is TRBJ1-2; D not resolved. CDR3 nucleotide sequence: TGTGCCTCTTATCCGGGCGGGATTCCTGGCTACACCTTC. Amino acid sequence: CASYPGGIPGYTF.